Below are 17 T cell receptor beta chains sequenced from a single sample in a study of blood T cells in healthy people across ages. Next came a second PCR, run for 7 to 11 cycles, which used a sample-barcoded 5' primer along with a J-beta primer mix. TCRdb re-called the 5' RACE reads with MiXCR, one entry per CDR3 protein. The sample has about 1,500,000 distinct CDR3 sequences; roughly 27% are singletons. Sequenced: blood. The source is a woman aged 30 to 39 in good health.

This clonotype was seen at least ten times. Here the CDR3 DNA reads TGCAGCGTTGAAGGGATTGGCAAAAACATTCAGTACTTC. Translated: CSVEGIGKNIQYF. The V call is TRBV29-1, the J call TRBJ2-4; D is undetermined. The V gene lost 1 base and the J gene lost 3 bases, with 7 bases spanning the gap. The CDR3 consists of 13 residues. The germline V gene encodes CDR1 SQVTM and CDR2 ANQGSEA.

This clonotype was seen ten or more times. The junction departs from germline at one end; a sequencing error may be responsible. V and J are TRBV5-1 and TRBJ2-7, with D possibly TRBD2 on 7 matching bases. Germline loops: CDR1 SGHRS, CDR2 YFSETQ. The CDR3 loop spans 12 amino acids. The CDR3 reads CASSGAGDEQYF. As DNA, the CDR3 is TGTGCCAGCAGCGGGGCAGGGGACGAGCAGTACTTC.

This clonotype occurred a few times. The rearrangement links TRBV7-6 to TRBJ2-1; 8 bases are shared with TRBD2. CDR1 and CDR2 (germline): SGHVS, FNYEAQ. V gave up 5 bases and J gave up 4 bases; unmatched junction bases: 4. The CDR3 is made up of 14 amino acids. CDR3 protein: CASSMEREYNEQFF. The CDR3 nucleotides are TGTGCCAGCAGCATGGAGCGGGAGTACAATGAGCAGTTCTTC.

V gene TRBV20-1 combines with J gene TRBJ1-1; D is uncertain. The ends were cut back, 4 bases at V and 0 bases at J, with 9 bases in the middle. In germline, CDR1 is DFQATT, CDR2 SNEGSKA (reference sequence). The CDR3 runs 13 residues. This chain's CDR3 is CSAKGQVNTEAFF. CDR3 DNA: TGCAGTGCTAAAGGGCAGGTGAACACTGAAGCTTTCTTT.

V usage is TRBV7-7 and J usage is TRBJ1-2; D unclear. CDR1 and CDR2 from the germline V gene are SSHAT and FNYEAQ (reference sequence). Trimming shortened V by 7 bases and J by 6 bases, and 24 bases separated the two germline ends. The CDR3 runs to 16 residues. CDR3 amino acids: CASTLTRPIGPNGYTF. The CDR3 DNA sequence: TGTGCCAGCACCCTAACCAGGCCCATTGGCCCGAATGGCTACACCTTC.

This clonotype was recorded a few times. This chain links TRBV5-6 with TRBJ2-1; D unclear. The CDR3 is 16 amino acids. The germline V gene encodes CDR1 SGHDT and CDR2 YYEEEE. Deletions cut 2 bases from V and 0 bases from J, with 12 bases between. The CDR3 loop reads CASSLEGISSYNEQFF. CDR3 nucleotides: TGTGCCAGCAGCTTAGAAGGGATCAGCTCCTACAATGAGCAGTTCTTC.

This clonotype showed up many times. The V and J genes are TRBV6-5 and TRBJ2-7; 8 bases line up with TRBD1. Trimming removed 2 bases from V and 3 bases from J; junction bases left unmatched: 9. Per germline, CDR1 MNHEY and CDR2 SVGAGI. The CDR3 has 16 amino acids. For the CDR3, the DNA is TGTGCCAGCAGTTACGCCACCGGGACAGGATACTACGAGCAGTACTTC. Encoded protein: CASSYATGTGYYEQYF.

The sample holds many counts of this clonotype. The V and J genes are TRBV12-3 or TRBV12-4 and TRBJ2-7; TRBD1 aligns across 7 bases. The junction had 6 bases not matched to a gene; V was cut back by 5 bases and J by 2 bases. The CDR3 length is 14 residues. CDR3 DNA: TGTGCCAGCAGTCCGGGACAGCCACCCTACGAGCAGTACTTC. Translating gives CASSPGQPPYEQYF.

This clonotype was seen only a few times. The chain uses TRBV5-5 and TRBJ1-1, with D uncertain. Germline V CDR1 and CDR2: SGHKS, YYEKEE (reference sequence). The germline V and J ends were trimmed by 1 base and 6 bases, with 13 bases remaining between them. The CDR3 totals 14 residues. The CDR3 DNA is TGTGCCAGCAGCTTGAGGCCTTACGGGGCTGAAGCTTTCTTT. Translated, it gives CASSLRPYGAEAFF.

This sequence joins TRBV6-2 or TRBV6-3 and TRBJ1-5, with D possibly being TRBD1 (5 bases). Trimming removed 4 bases at V and 7 bases at J, with 8 bases between. Per the germline V gene, CDR1 is MNHEY and CDR2 is SVGEGT. This CDR3 comprises 12 residues. The CDR3 region is CASSSGTQPQHF. CDR3 DNA: TGTGCCAGCAGTTCCGGGACGCAGCCCCAGCATTTT.

Ten or more counts support this clonotype. The chain links TRBV5-1 to TRBJ2-5; tentative D call: TRBD1 (5 bases). CDR1 SGHRS and CDR2 YFSETQ come from the germline V gene. The CDR3 is 13 residues long. Trimming removed 5 bases from V and 4 bases from J, with 12 bases in between. In nucleotides, the CDR3 is TGCGCCAGCAGTAGACAGACGGGAGAGACCCAGTACTTC. Its translation is CASSRQTGETQYF.

This sequence joins TRBV20-1 and TRBJ2-2, with TRBD2 matching 10 bases. Germline CDR1 and CDR2: DFQATT and SNEGSKA (reference sequence). Losses at the gene ends were 5 bases for V and 7 bases for J; bases not matched to a gene: 10. The CDR3 totals 15 residues. The CDR3 sequence: CSASLGTSANGELFF. The CDR3 bases are TGCAGTGCTTCTCTCGGGACTAGCGCTAACGGGGAGCTGTTTTTT.

This clonotype was seen ten or more times. The chain employs TRBV7-9 and TRBJ2-1; 9 bases align to TRBD1. V gave up 5 bases and J gave up 5 bases; unmatched junction bases: 7. The CDR3 runs to 15 residues. Germline V gives CDR1 SEHNR, CDR2 FQNEAQ (reference sequence). In nucleotides, the CDR3 is TGTGCCAGCAGCGTGGGACAGGGTAGCAACAATGAGCAGTTCTTC. This gives the protein CASSVGQGSNNEQFF. The variable domain in full, completed from reference TRBV7-9 and TRBJ2-1, reads DTGVSQNPRHKITKRGQNVTFRCDPISEHNRLYWYRQTLGQGPEFLTYFQNEAQLEKSRLLSDRFSAERPKGSFSTLEIQRTEQGDSAMYLCASSVGQGSNNEQFFGPGTRLTVL.

Concerning this clonotype: A read error may explain this, as a much larger clone is one base away. This sequence joins TRBV5-5 and TRBJ1-1, with 8 positions matching TRBD1. Germline assignment: CDR1 SGHKS and CDR2 YYEKEE (reference sequence). The CDR3 consists of 13 residues. V shed 5 bases, J shed 4 bases, and the junction held 4 bases outside the gene matches. The CDR3 DNA reads TGTGCCAGCAGACGGACAGGGATCACTGAAGCTTTCTTT. Encoded protein: CASRRTGITEAFF.

The rearrangement links TRBV6-6 to TRBJ2-7; possibly TRBD2 for D (5 bases). CDR3 length: 14 amino acids. V was trimmed by 5 bases and J by 7 bases, leaving 18 bases between them. CDR1 is MNHNY, CDR2 SVGAGI, per germline (reference sequence). CDR3 amino acids: CASSTGWGPEEQYF. Written as DNA, the CDR3 is TGTGCCAGCAGTACGGGGTGGGGTCCGGAAGAGCAGTACTTC.

This clonotype was found many times. The chain carries TRBV3-1 and TRBJ2-7; 11 positions match TRBD2. Per the germline V gene, CDR1 is LGHDT and CDR2 is YNNKEL (reference sequence). With V trimmed by 3 bases and J by 0 bases, 1 base remained unmatched. The CDR3 spans 15 residues. In DNA, the CDR3 is TGTGCCAGCAGCCAGACTAGCGGGACCTCCTACGAGCAGTACTTC. Its translation is CASSQTSGTSYEQYF.

This clonotype was detected only a few times. The genes are TRBV5-1 and TRBJ2-4, with TRBD2 as a possible D gene (6 bases). Per germline, CDR1 SGHRS and CDR2 YFSETQ. The V end lost 4 bases, the J end lost 6 bases, and 11 bases lay between the germline ends. The CDR3 runs 13 residues. CDR3 DNA sequence: TGCGCCAGCAGCGAGGGAGGAGGAAACATTCAGTACTTC. As protein: CASSEGGGNIQYF.